This entry describes one TCR beta chain. This record comes from a study of response to subunit inactivated influenza vaccine. Between the trimmed V and J ends, which lost 5 bases and 3 bases, there was a span of 11 bases. The CDR3 is 14 residues long. CDR1 is SEHNR, CDR2 FQNEAQ, per germline (reference sequence). TCRdb used MiXCR to reprocess the RT-PCR reads, holding one entry per CDR3 protein. This sample has hundreds of thousands of distinct CDR3 sequences, with about 12% found just once. This TCR derives from a man between 50 and 59 years old who received an inactivated influenza vaccine. This sample comprised PBMCs from blood, obtained on the day of vaccination. The V call is TRBV7-9, the J call TRBJ1-5; D remains unclear. The CDR3: CASSLWTPNQPQHF. The CDR3 DNA is TGTGCCAGCAGCCTATGGACGCCCAATCAGCCCCAGCATTTT.